This TCR beta chain emerged from a study of vaccination effects on CD4 cells after COVID-19. Study-wide findings and caveats: Clones arising from infection and from vaccination showed marked clonal contraction late after vaccination.

The CDR3 loop spans 15 amino acids. The V segment lost 1 base and the J segment 2 bases; nucleotides outside the gene matches: 4. CDR1 and CDR2 from the germline V gene are MGHRA and YSYEKL. A note on this clone: Its antigen is as yet unknown.

Method: immunoSEQ multiplex PCR; TCRdb's copy keeps in-frame clones and lacks some. This sample yields tens of thousands of clones, of which 60% to 75% are seen a single time; over 2.5% belongs to the top ten. Sequencing was preceded by expansion of antigen-specific CD4+ T cells with viral peptide pools in the ViraFEST assay. Isolating CD4+ T cells followed approximately 10 days of culture. Among the vaccine recipients, none had a prior SARS-CoV-2 infection, and nucleocapsid antibodies were negative. Days 3 and 7 saw half the medium replaced with IL-2 medium. The chain links TRBV4-1 to TRBJ1-2; 7 bases line up with TRBD1. This clonotype was sampled from a human donor who received a COVID-19 vaccine. This sample comprised CD4+ T cells from PBMCs cultured with HCoV-NL63 spike peptides, obtained before COVID-19 vaccination. The CDR3 sequence is CASSQGQGINYGYTF. CDR3 bases: TGCGCCAGCAGCCAAGGACAGGGTATCAACTATGGCTACACCTTC.